These T cell receptor beta chains were read from a single sample in a study of cytomegalovirus exposure and HLA in healthy donors. Clones were read by immunoSEQ multiplex PCR, and TCRdb kept only the in-frame ones, dropping some. Here the sample spans some 99,000 clones, under 90% being singletons. The sample consisted of PBMCs. Source of these receptors: a woman under 40 in good health and CMV-seronegative. Both conserved end residues are part of each CDR3. Fields, in order: D gene, J gene, V gene, clone size, CDR3 protein, CDR3 DNA. A D gene is named only where the DNA matches it firmly. Size values are once, few and many counts, or a class for expanded clones, and some rows have none.

>-|TRBJ1-2|TRBV19|few
CASSITQGSGYTF
TGTGCCAGTAGTATAACCCAGGGGTCTGGCTACACCTTC
>-|TRBJ1-1|TRBV19|-
CASSSTANTEAFF
TGTGCCAGTAGTAGTACAGCGAACACTGAAGCTTTCTTT
>TRBD1|TRBJ2-7|TRBV14|-
CASSIKISHRGYEQYF
TGTGCCAGCAGCATCAAGATCAGCCACAGGGGGTACGAGCAGTACTTC
>-|TRBJ2-7|TRBV6-5|-
CASSYSGAHSSYEQYF
TGTGCCAGCAGTTACTCGGGAGCCCATAGCTCCTACGAGCAGTACTTC
>-|TRBJ1-3|TRBV4-1|once
CASSPRAGSSGNTIYF
TGCGCCAGCAGCCCTAGGGCGGGGAGCTCTGGAAACACCATATATTTT
>-|TRBJ2-7|TRBV5-6|-
CASSFGYEQYF
TGTGCCAGCAGCTTCGGGTACGAGCAGTACTTC
>-|TRBJ1-2|TRBV7-8|-
CARGGGRVYNYGYTF
TGTGCCAGGGGAGGGGGAAGGGTCTACAACTATGGCTACACCTTC
>TRBD2|TRBJ2-2|TRBV6-1|-
CASSLGLADTGELFF
TGTGCCAGCAGCCTGGGACTAGCGGACACCGGGGAGCTGTTTTTT
>-|TRBJ1-1|TRBV5-1|-
CASSTRHGTQTEAFF
TGCGCCAGCAGCACCCGTCATGGGACACAGACTGAAGCTTTCTTT
>TRBD2|TRBJ2-5|TRBV10-3|-
CAIMGEGETQYF
TGTGCCATCATGGGGGAGGGAGAGACCCAGTACTTC
>-|TRBJ2-7|TRBV7-8|-
CASSRSYEQYF
TGTGCCAGCAGCCGCTCCTACGAGCAGTACTTC
>-|TRBJ1-6|TRBV5-1|-
CASSLRPGGVSSSPLHF
TGCGCCAGCAGCCTGAGACCGGGGGGGGTTTCGTCTTCACCCCTCCACTTT
>-|TRBJ1-2|TRBV7-2|-
CASSAAGESTFNYGYTF
TGTGCCAGCAGCGCAGCCGGGGAATCGACCTTTAACTATGGCTACACCTTC
>-|TRBJ1-1|TRBV7-8|-
CASSLGQATATEAFF
TGTGCCAGCAGCTTGGGTCAGGCCACGGCGACTGAAGCTTTCTTT
>-|TRBJ2-1|TRBV9|-
CASSVGGSNYNEQFF
TGTGCCAGCAGCGTAGGAGGTAGTAACTACAATGAGCAGTTCTTC
>TRBD1|TRBJ2-7|TRBV19|-
CASRGSGTGSYEQYF
TGTGCCAGTCGGGGGTCCGGGACAGGGTCCTACGAGCAGTACTTC
>-|TRBJ1-1|TRBV4-1|-
CASSQEEGLMNTEAFF
TGCGCCAGCAGCCAAGAGGAGGGCCTCATGAACACTGAAGCTTTCTTT
>-|TRBJ2-5|TRBV12-2|once
CASRLAAVERGSQETQYF
TGTGCAAGTCGCTTAGCCGCTGTGGAGCGGGGGTCACAAGAGACCCAGTACTTC
>TRBD1|TRBJ2-5|TRBV19|-
CAGSRTGRETQYF
TGTGCCGGTAGCCGGACAGGTCGGGAGACCCAGTACTTC
>-|TRBJ1-4|TRBV28|-
CASRREMANEKLFF
TGTGCCAGCAGAAGGGAGATGGCTAATGAAAAACTGTTTTTT
>TRBD1|TRBJ1-2|TRBV29-1|-
CSVATGGDYGYTF
TGCAGCGTTGCGACAGGGGGGGACTATGGCTACACCTTC
>-|TRBJ1-2|TRBV7-6|-
CASSLTPNSYGYTF
TGTGCCAGCAGCTTAACGCCGAACTCATATGGCTACACCTTC
>-|TRBJ1-2|TRBV6-5|-
CASSNVARGGYTF
TGTGCCAGCAGTAACGTAGCCCGGGGTGGCTACACCTTC
>TRBD1|TRBJ2-2|TRBV2|-
CASKIDRAAGELFF
TGTGCCAGCAAAATAGACAGGGCCGCCGGGGAGCTGTTTTTT
>-|TRBJ2-7|TRBV7-8|-
CASSSSTGEQYF
TGTGCCAGCAGCTCTTCAACGGGCGAGCAGTACTTC
>TRBD2|TRBJ2-1|TRBV10-3|-
CAISESQGGRAGNEQFF
TGTGCCATCAGTGAGTCGCAGGGCGGGAGGGCCGGGAATGAGCAGTTCTTC
>-|TRBJ2-2|TRBV5-1|-
CASSLVVDTGELFF
TGCGCCAGCAGCTTGGTTGTAGACACCGGGGAGCTGTTTTTT
>-|TRBJ2-5|TRBV9|-
CASSGQQETQYF
TGTGCCAGCTCGGGACAACAAGAGACCCAGTACTTC
>TRBD2|TRBJ2-7|TRBV2|-
CASSRRPGLAGASHEQYF
TGTGCCAGCAGTCGACGACCGGGACTAGCGGGAGCAAGCCACGAGCAGTACTTC
>TRBD2|TRBJ2-1|TRBV2|-
CASIRLAGGNEQFF
TGTGCCAGCATCCGTCTAGCGGGAGGCAATGAGCAGTTCTTC